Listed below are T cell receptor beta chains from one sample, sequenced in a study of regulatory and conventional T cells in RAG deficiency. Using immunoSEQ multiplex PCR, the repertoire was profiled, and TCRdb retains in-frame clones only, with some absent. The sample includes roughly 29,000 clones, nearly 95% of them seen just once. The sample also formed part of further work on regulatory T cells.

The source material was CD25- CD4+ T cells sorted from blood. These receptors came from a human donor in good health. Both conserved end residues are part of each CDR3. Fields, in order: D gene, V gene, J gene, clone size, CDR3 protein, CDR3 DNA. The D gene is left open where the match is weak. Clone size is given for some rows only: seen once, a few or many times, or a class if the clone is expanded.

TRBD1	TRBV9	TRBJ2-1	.	CASSVGTGTSYNEQFF	TGTGCCAGCAGCGTAGGGACAGGGACTTCCTACAATGAGCAGTTCTTC
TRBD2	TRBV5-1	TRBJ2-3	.	CASSLGLAGTVGTQYF	TGCGCCAGCAGCTTAGGGCTAGCGGGGACTGTAGGGACGCAGTATTTT
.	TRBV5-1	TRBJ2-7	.	CASSSATVPDEQYF	TGCGCCAGCAGCTCGGCGACAGTTCCCGACGAGCAGTACTTC
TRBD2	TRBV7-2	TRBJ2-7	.	CASSFSGGPSYEQYF	TGTGCCAGCAGTTTCAGCGGGGGGCCATCCTACGAGCAGTACTTC
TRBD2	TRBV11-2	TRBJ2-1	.	CASSNAPTISGGRFF	TGTGCCAGCAGCAACGCACCCACAATAAGCGGGGGACGGTTCTTC
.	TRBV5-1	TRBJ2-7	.	CASSSRTLYEQYF	TGCGCCAGCAGCTCCCGGACTCTCTACGAGCAGTACTTC
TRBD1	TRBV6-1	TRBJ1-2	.	CASKLRDRGYGYTF	TGTGCCAGCAAGCTCCGGGACAGAGGCTATGGCTACACCTTC
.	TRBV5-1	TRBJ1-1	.	CASSLTGRGTEAFF	TGCGCCAGCAGCTTGACAGGGCGAGGGACTGAAGCTTTCTTT
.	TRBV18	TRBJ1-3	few	CASSPNPHSNTIYF	TGTGCCAGCTCACCAAATCCTCACTCCAACACCATATATTTT
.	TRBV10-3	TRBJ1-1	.	CAISESGAVLNTEAFF	TGTGCCATCAGTGAGTCAGGGGCAGTGTTGAACACTGAAGCTTTCTTT
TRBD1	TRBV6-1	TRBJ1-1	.	CASSDYGQGRTEAFF	TGTGCCAGCAGTGATTACGGACAGGGGAGGACTGAAGCTTTCTTT
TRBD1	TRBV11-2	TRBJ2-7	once	CASSLGTGFGYEQYF	TGTGCCAGCAGCTTAGGGACAGGGTTCGGCTACGAGCAGTACTTC
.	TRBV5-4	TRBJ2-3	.	CASSLSGRDTQYF	TGTGCCAGCAGCTTGTCGGGGAGAGATACGCAGTATTTT
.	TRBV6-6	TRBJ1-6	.	CASSRPYGDSPLHF	TGTGCCAGCAGTAGGCCCTACGGGGATTCACCCCTCCACTTT
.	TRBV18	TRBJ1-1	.	CASSRTDNTEAFF	TGTGCCAGCTCACGAACAGATAACACTGAAGCTTTCTTT
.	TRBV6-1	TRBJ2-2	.	CASRNRVTGELFF	TGTGCCAGCAGGAACCGGGTAACCGGGGAGCTGTTTTTT
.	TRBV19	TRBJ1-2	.	CASSTPRRGEGYGYTF	TGTGCCAGTAGTACCCCCCGCAGGGGAGAGGGCTATGGCTACACCTTC
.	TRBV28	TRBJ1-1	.	CASSLFGRSEAFF	TGTGCCAGCAGTTTGTTTGGGAGGTCTGAAGCTTTCTTT
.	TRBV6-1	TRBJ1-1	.	CASRLTSRGNTEAFF	TGTGCCAGCAGACTAACCTCCAGGGGTAACACTGAAGCTTTCTTT
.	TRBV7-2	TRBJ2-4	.	CASSKEAYRVFIQYF	TGTGCCAGCAGCAAGGAGGCGTATAGGGTTTTCATTCAGTACTTC
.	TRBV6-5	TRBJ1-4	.	CASSYSIRSGGEKLFF	TGTGCCAGCAGTTACTCGATCCGTTCGGGGGGTGAAAAACTGTTTTTT
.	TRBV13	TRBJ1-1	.	CASSLEPRWNTEAFF	TGTGCCAGCAGCTTAGAGCCACGGTGGAACACTGAAGCTTTCTTT
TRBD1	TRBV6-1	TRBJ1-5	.	CASSLSGGPEPQHF	TGTGCCAGCAGTTTATCAGGGGGGCCGGAGCCCCAGCATTTT
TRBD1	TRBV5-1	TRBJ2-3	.	CASSRKQGAEGTDTQYF	TGCGCCAGCAGTCGTAAACAGGGGGCCGAGGGCACAGATACGCAGTATTTT
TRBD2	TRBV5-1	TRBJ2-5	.	CASSLELAGEETQYF	TGCGCCAGCAGCTTGGAACTAGCGGGGGAAGAGACCCAGTACTTC
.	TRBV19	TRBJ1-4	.	CASSIKQGVVTNEKLFF	TGTGCCAGTAGTATAAAGCAAGGAGTAGTCACTAATGAAAAACTGTTTTTT
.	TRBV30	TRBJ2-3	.	CAWSVGGADDTQYF	TGTGCCTGGAGTGTTGGAGGGGCGGATGATACGCAGTATTTT
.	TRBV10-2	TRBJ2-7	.	CATKSLADGYEQYF	TGCGCCACCAAATCTTTGGCGGATGGCTACGAGCAGTACTTC